The 25 T cell receptor beta chains listed next were all sequenced from one sample in a study of tumor-infiltrating lymphocytes in localized non-small cell lung cancer. The table came from immunoSEQ multiplex PCR; TCRdb's copy has only in-frame clones and leaves some out. The sample consists of some 5,200 clones, roughly 70% of them appearing once. The source material was uninvolved lung tissue not adjacent to the tumor. These receptors originate from a human donor with non-small cell lung cancer.

This clone is medium-sized within its sample. This sample also contains other DNA sequences that code for the same CDR3. This CDR3 reads CASSQDRKTQYF. The CDR3 DNA is TGTGCCAGCAGCCAAGATCGGAAGACCCAGTACTTC. The chain recombines TRBV14 with TRBJ2-5, with D hard to call. The V gene lost 0 bases and the J gene lost 6 bases, with 5 bases spanning the gap. Looked up from germline, CDR1 is SGHDN and CDR2 is FVKESK. The CDR3 has 12 amino acids.

The sample holds a few counts of this clone. CDR3 nucleotides: TGTGCCAGCAGCCCCCGGGACAGGGGACCCTACGAGCAGTACTTC. It specifies CASSPRDRGPYEQYF. This sequence joins TRBV7-9 and TRBJ2-7; 10 bases fit TRBD1. J was trimmed by 2 bases and V by 5 bases; bases with no gene match: 6. This CDR3 is 15 amino acids long. Germline V gene data show CDR1 as SEHNR and CDR2 as FQNEAQ (reference sequence).

This rearrangement joins TRBV2 to TRBJ2-7; 12 bases map to TRBD1. The trim removed 7 bases at V and 6 bases at J, leaving 7 bases unmatched. The CDR3 is made up of 14 amino acids. Germline V gene lookup returns CDR1 SNHLY and CDR2 FYNNEI. Written as DNA, the CDR3 is TGTGCCAGCACCCGGGACAGGGGGCTAGGCGAGCAGTACTTC. Amino acids: CASTRDRGLGEQYF.

The chain carries TRBV28 and TRBJ2-3, with 7 positions matching TRBD1. Germline V gene sequence: CDR1 MDHEN, CDR2 SYDVKM. V was clipped by 5 bases and J by 2 bases; unmatched bases: 7. The CDR3 is 15 amino acids. CDR3 coding DNA: TGTGCCAGCAGTCCCGGACAGGCCTACACAGATACGCAGTATTTT. Its translation: CASSPGQAYTDTQYF.

This clone was counted only a few times. J is TRBJ2-7 and V is TRBV9; D perhaps matches TRBD1 (6 bases). Trimming cost V 6 bases and J 5 bases, with 18 bases left between them. The CDR3 has 14 residues. Germline CDR1 is SGDLS and CDR2 is YYNGEE. The CDR3 DNA reads as TGTGCCAGCAATTACAGGGCCCCATTAAACGAGCAGTACTTC. Translated, it gives CASNYRAPLNEQYF.

This chain uses TRBV4-1 with TRBJ2-5; perhaps TRBD2 as D (6 bases). V lost 2 bases to trimming and J lost 0 bases, with 13 bases between them. The germline V gene has CDR1 MGHRA and CDR2 YSYEKL. The CDR3 consists of 16 residues. The CDR3 sequence is CASSQTGGTNQETQYF. CDR3 coding DNA: TGCGCCAGCAGCCAAACCGGGGGAACAAACCAAGAGACCCAGTACTTC.

This clone was recorded only once. The J gene is TRBJ2-7, the V gene TRBV20-1; no clear D gene. This CDR3 is 11 amino acids long. Germline loops: CDR1 DFQATT, CDR2 SNEGSKA (reference sequence). Trimming left V 4 bases short and J 3 bases short, with 7 bases between. The CDR3 protein is CSANPSYEQYF. The CDR3 DNA reads TGCAGTGCTAATCCCAGCTACGAGCAGTACTTC.

The gene calls are TRBV30 and TRBJ2-3, with D possibly TRBD1 on 5 matching bases. Trimming pared 0 bases from V and 4 bases from J, leaving 11 bases between. The CDR3 runs 14 residues. In germline, CDR1 is GTSNPN, CDR2 SVGIG (reference sequence). Written as DNA, the CDR3 is TGTGCCTGGAGTGTATTGGGGCGCGCAGATACGCAGTATTTT. This sequence encodes CAWSVLGRADTQYF.

The V and J genes are TRBV19 and TRBJ1-5; TRBD1 aligns across 8 bases. CDR1 is LNHDA and CDR2 is SQIVND in the germline V gene (reference sequence). J was trimmed by 6 bases and V by 5 bases; bases with no gene match: 9. This CDR3 has 15 amino acids. The CDR3 loop is CASSLRAGGFQPQHF. The CDR3 nucleotides read TGTGCCAGTAGTCTAAGGGCAGGGGGCTTTCAGCCCCAGCATTTT.

The chain joins TRBV7-9 to TRBJ1-2, with 7 bases identical to TRBD1. With 5 bases clipped from V and 6 bases from J, the junction kept 12 bases outside the gene matches. Per germline, CDR1 SEHNR and CDR2 FQNEAQ (reference sequence). The CDR3 has 15 amino acids. The CDR3 sequence: CASSAGQTFADGYTF. CDR3 bases: TGTGCCAGCAGCGCGGGACAGACGTTTGCCGATGGCTACACCTTC.

In nucleotides, the CDR3 is TGTGCCAGCAGCGATGGGACTAGACTGGGGACCCAGTACTTC. Residues: CASSDGTRLGTQYF. This chain links TRBV7-2 with TRBJ2-5; 8 positions agree with TRBD2. CDR3 length equals 14 residues. V lost 5 bases and J lost 7; bases outside the gene matches: 9. Germline V gives CDR1 SGHTA, CDR2 FQGNSA.

The chain couples TRBV2 to TRBJ1-2; D is unresolved. CDR1 is SNHLY and CDR2 is FYNNEI in the germline V gene. The CDR3 loop spans 11 amino acids. V was pared by 2 bases and J by 8 bases, with 6 bases between. The CDR3 coding sequence is TGTGCCAGCAGTGAATCCCCCGGCTACACCTTC. It translates to CASSESPGYTF.

The CDR3 here is CSAWDRTQYF. As DNA, the CDR3 is TGCAGTGCCTGGGACAGGACCCAGTACTTC. The V call is TRBV20-1, the J call TRBJ2-5; 7 nucleotides line up with TRBD1. The length of the CDR3 is 10 residues. V shed 6 bases and J 7 bases; nucleotides not matched to a gene: 2. Germline V gene lookup returns CDR1 DFQATT and CDR2 SNEGSKA (reference sequence).

This clone has more than one count but fewer than ten. This chain connects TRBV19 to TRBJ2-6; D is perhaps TRBD1 (5 bases). The germline V and J ends were trimmed by 4 bases and 2 bases, with 9 bases remaining between them. Germline V gene sequence: CDR1 LNHDA, CDR2 SQIVND (reference sequence). This CDR3 has 15 amino acids. This CDR3 is CASSTGLAGANVLTF. The CDR3 DNA reads as TGTGCCAGTAGTACAGGGCTGGCTGGGGCCAACGTCCTGACTTTC.

CDR3 nucleotide sequence: TGTGCCACCAGCAGAGATCGGAGCAAAAGAAACACTGAAGCTTTCTTT. It encodes CATSRDRSKRNTEAFF. The chain uses TRBV15 and TRBJ1-1, with no clear D. CDR1 and CDR2 from the germline V gene are LNHNV and YYDKDF (reference sequence). This CDR3 spans 16 amino acids. The V end lost 0 bases, the J end lost 2 bases, and 13 bases lay between the germline ends.

The rearrangement joins TRBV2 to TRBJ2-7, with unresolved D. This CDR3 has 11 residues. Trimming stripped 8 bases from V and 2 bases from J, with 7 bases between. Germline lookup yields CDR1 SNHLY and CDR2 FYNNEI. In DNA form, the CDR3 reads TGTGCCAGCGGTCCCGCCTACGAGCAGTACTTC. Residues: CASGPAYEQYF.

The rearrangement joins TRBV4-2 to TRBJ2-3, with unresolved D. Trimming removed 4 bases from V and 1 base from J, with 6 bases in between. Looked up from germline, CDR1 is LGHNA and CDR2 is YNFKEQ. The CDR3 has 13 amino acids. The CDR3 nucleotides read TGTGCCAGCAGCCCCCTTGGCACAGATACGCAGTATTTT. Residues: CASSPLGTDTQYF.

The chain carries TRBV6-1 and TRBJ1-2; a weak D match, TRBD1 (6 bases). Germline V gene sequence: CDR1 MNHNS, CDR2 SASEGT. Between the trimmed V and J ends, which lost 6 bases and 2 bases, there was a span of 10 bases. The CDR3 spans 13 residues. This chain's CDR3 is CASRAGANYGYTF. The CDR3, as DNA: TGTGCCAGCAGGGCAGGGGCCAACTATGGCTACACCTTC.

This clone showed up just a few times. An end of the junction does not agree with germline; a read error may underlie this. This chain connects TRBV29-1 to TRBJ2-5, with TRBD2 matching 15 bases. Germline CDR1 and CDR2: SQVTM and ANQGSEA. This CDR3 spans 13 amino acids. The CDR3 protein is CSVEGTSGRAFDF. Here the CDR3 DNA reads TGCAGCGTTGAAGGGACTAGCGGGAGGGCCTTTGACTTC. Filled out from reference TRBV29-1 and TRBJ2-5, the complete variable domain reads SAVISQKPSRDICQRGTSLTIQCQVDSQVTMMFWYRQQPGQSLTLIATANQGSEATYESGFVIDKFPISRPNLTFSTLTVSNMSPEDSSIYLCSVEGTSGRAFDFGPGTRLLVL.

This clone turned up a few times. The rearrangement links TRBV21-1 to TRBJ1-4. TRBV21-1 is noted as a pseudogene. The CDR3 runs to 12 residues. CDR3 in DNA: TGTGCCAGCAGCAATGTCGGTGAAAAACTGTTTTTT. Translation: CASSNVGEKLFF.

The chain recombines TRBV6-5 with TRBJ1-1, with D possibly matching TRBD1 (6 bases). Germline assignment: CDR1 MNHEY and CDR2 SVGAGI. V was cut by 6 bases and J by 0 bases, with 11 bases left in between. CDR3 length: 14 amino acids. The CDR3 DNA reads as TGTGCCAGCAGAGCTCGGGACATGAACACTGAAGCTTTCTTT. Protein sequence: CASRARDMNTEAFF.

The chain combines TRBV11-1 with TRBJ1-1; 8 bases agree with TRBD1. V lost 3 bases, J lost 7 bases, and 1 base stayed unmatched. Germline CDR1 SGHAT, CDR2 FQDESV (reference sequence). This CDR3 has 12 residues. CDR3 region: CASSFDRGEAFF. The CDR3 DNA follows: TGTGCCAGCAGCTTCGACAGGGGTGAAGCTTTCTTT.

This clone occurred once. The rearrangement uses TRBV2 and TRBJ2-7, with a possible D match to TRBD1 (6 bases). CDR3 size: 14 residues. Germline-derived CDR1 and CDR2 are SNHLY and FYNNEI. Trimming cost V 7 bases and J 0 bases, with 13 bases left between them. The CDR3: CASILGQSSYEQYF. The DNA for the CDR3 is TGTGCCAGCATCCTTGGACAGAGCTCCTACGAGCAGTACTTC.

About this clone: A read error likely explains this, since a far larger clone differs by one base. The rearrangement uses TRBV4-2 and TRBJ2-5; 7 nucleotides agree with TRBD1. The CDR3 consists of 13 residues. V lost 5 bases and J lost 3; bases outside the gene matches: 3. CDR1 is LGHNA, CDR2 YNFKEQ, per germline. CDR3 sequence: CASSGTGEETQYF. The CDR3 DNA is TGTGCCAGCAGCGGAACAGGGGAAGAGACCCAGTACTTC.

The chain employs TRBV25-1 and TRBJ2-6; possible D gene TRBD1, 5 bases. CDR1 is MGHDK, CDR2 SYGVNS, per germline. Deletions cut 4 bases from V and 2 bases from J, with 12 bases between. This CDR3 spans 16 amino acids. Written as DNA, the CDR3 is TGTGCCAGCAGTGGCATAGGGGTGGCTGGGGCCAACGTCCTGACTTTC. Amino acid sequence: CASSGIGVAGANVLTF.